This entry lists 7 T cell receptor beta chains sequenced from one sample in a study of tumor-infiltrating lymphocytes in oesophageal squamous cell carcinoma. TCRdb itself ran the PCR reads through MiXCR, one entry per CDR3 protein. In the table there are 15,000 to 25,000 distinct CDR3 sequences, 35% to 45% of which are singletons. The source material was normal esophageal tissue next to the tumor. Source of these receptors: a male donor with esophageal squamous cell carcinoma.

The V and J genes are TRBV7-9 and TRBJ2-2; D remains ambiguous. The V gene lost 4 bases and the J gene lost 6 bases, with 9 bases spanning the gap. CDR1 SEHNR and CDR2 FQNEAQ come from the germline V gene (reference sequence). This CDR3 has 13 residues. This CDR3 is CASSSGGAGELFF. CDR3 nucleotides: TGTGCCAGCAGCTCTGGCGGCGCCGGGGAGCTGTTTTTT.

A remark on this clonotype: The final CDR3 position lacks the conserved phenylalanine or tryptophan, pointing to a likely read error. The DNA is omitted, as the CDR3 cannot be located on it reliably, and the CDR3 follows TCRdb's listing. The V gene is TRBV10-2, the J gene TRBJ2-7; TRBD2 is the table's D call, not checked against the DNA. The CDR3 length is 16 residues, termini included. The V gene's germline CDR1 is WSHSY and CDR2 SAAADI. The CDR3: CASSEGARAYGYTFGS.

This clonotype was observed a few times. The chain combines TRBV19 with TRBJ2-1; TRBD2 agrees at 7 bases. CDR3 length: 15 residues. Germline lookup yields CDR1 LNHDA and CDR2 SQIVND (reference sequence). The ends lost 7 bases at V and 6 bases at J; junction bases unmatched: 12. The CDR3 sequence: CASTPTSTVRNEQFF. The CDR3 DNA is TGTGCCAGTACCCCGACTAGCACAGTACGCAATGAGCAGTTCTTC.

The V call is TRBV27, the J call TRBJ2-3, with TRBD2 matching 14 bases. The CDR3 runs to 13 residues. The germline V gene has CDR1 MNHEY and CDR2 SMNVEV (reference sequence). Trimming removed 6 bases from V and 11 bases from J; junction bases left unmatched: 4. The DNA for the CDR3 is TGTGCCAGCAGGGGACTAGCGGGAGCGGGGCAGTATTTT. It codes for CASRGLAGAGQYF.

This clonotype was detected only a few times. CDR3 sequence (DNA): TGTGCCAGTAGTTACGGGACGGTTAATGAAAAACTGTTTTTT. Protein sequence: CASSYGTVNEKLFF. This chain joins TRBV19 and TRBJ1-4; TRBD1 is a possible D gene (5 bases). V lost 5 bases and J lost 4, with 11 bases in between. Germline V gene data show CDR1 as LNHDA and CDR2 as SQIVND (reference sequence). The CDR3 has 14 residues.

This rearrangement joins TRBV12-3 or TRBV12-4 to TRBJ2-5, with 8 positions matching TRBD2. The J call is doubtful: the DNA matches TRBJ2-1 better. The length of the CDR3 is 16 residues. As DNA, the CDR3 is TGTGCCAGCAGTTTAGCTATAGCGGGGAGGTACAATGAGCAGTTCTTC. Translating gives CASSLAIAGRYNEQFF.

This clonotype was picked up many times. The chain links TRBV5-1 to TRBJ2-1, with 7 bases matching TRBD2. Germline values: CDR1 SGHRS, CDR2 YFSETQ. The CDR3 covers 14 residues. Trimming at V came to 1 base and at J to 9 bases, leaving 7 bases not matched to a gene. CDR3 loop: CASSLNAGDTEQFF. CDR3 sequence (DNA): TGCGCCAGCAGCTTGAACGCGGGAGACACTGAGCAGTTCTTC.